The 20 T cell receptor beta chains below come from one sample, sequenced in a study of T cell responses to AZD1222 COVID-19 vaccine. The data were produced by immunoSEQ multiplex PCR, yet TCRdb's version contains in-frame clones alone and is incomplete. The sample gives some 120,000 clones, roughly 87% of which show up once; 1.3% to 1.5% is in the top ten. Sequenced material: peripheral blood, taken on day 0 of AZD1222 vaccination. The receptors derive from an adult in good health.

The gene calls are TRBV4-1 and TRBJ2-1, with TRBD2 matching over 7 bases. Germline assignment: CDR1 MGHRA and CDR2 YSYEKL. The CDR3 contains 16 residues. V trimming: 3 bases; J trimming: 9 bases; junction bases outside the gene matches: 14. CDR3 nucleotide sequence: TGCGCCAGCAGCCAGCCTGTCCGGGACTATTCATCTGAGCAGTTCTTC. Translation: CASSQPVRDYSSEQFF.

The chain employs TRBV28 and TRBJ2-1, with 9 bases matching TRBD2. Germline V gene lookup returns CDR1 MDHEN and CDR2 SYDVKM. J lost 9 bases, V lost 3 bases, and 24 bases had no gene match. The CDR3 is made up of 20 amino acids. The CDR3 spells CASSFPARTQVRGGRSEQFF. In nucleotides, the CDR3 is TGTGCCAGCAGTTTCCCGGCGCGGACACAAGTGCGGGGGGGCCGTAGTGAGCAGTTCTTC.

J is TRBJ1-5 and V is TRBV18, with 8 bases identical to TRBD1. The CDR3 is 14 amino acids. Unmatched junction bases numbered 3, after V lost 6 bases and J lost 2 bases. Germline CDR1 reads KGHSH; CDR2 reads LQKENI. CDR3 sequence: CASSPTGGNQPQHF. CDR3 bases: TGTGCCAGCTCCCCGACAGGGGGCAATCAGCCCCAGCATTTT.

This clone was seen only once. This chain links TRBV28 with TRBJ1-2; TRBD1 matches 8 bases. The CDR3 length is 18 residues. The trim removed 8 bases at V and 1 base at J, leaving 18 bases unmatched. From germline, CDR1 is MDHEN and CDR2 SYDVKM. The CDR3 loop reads CASSKAGRGPTVNYGYTF. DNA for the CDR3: TGTGCCAGCTCAAAAGCGGGCAGGGGGCCTACGGTTAACTATGGCTACACCTTC.

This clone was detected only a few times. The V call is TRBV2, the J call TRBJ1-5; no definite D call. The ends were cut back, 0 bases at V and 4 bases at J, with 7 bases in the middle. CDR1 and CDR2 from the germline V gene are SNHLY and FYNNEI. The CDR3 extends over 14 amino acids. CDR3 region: CASSEAGGNQPQHF. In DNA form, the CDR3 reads TGTGCCAGCAGTGAAGCGGGCGGTAATCAGCCCCAGCATTTT.

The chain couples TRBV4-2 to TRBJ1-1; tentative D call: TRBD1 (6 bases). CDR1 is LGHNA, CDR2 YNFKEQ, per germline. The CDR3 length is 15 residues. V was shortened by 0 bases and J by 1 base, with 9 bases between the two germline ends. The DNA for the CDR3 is TGTGCCAGCAGCCAAGATTGGGGACAGAACACTGAAGCTTTCTTT. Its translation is CASSQDWGQNTEAFF.

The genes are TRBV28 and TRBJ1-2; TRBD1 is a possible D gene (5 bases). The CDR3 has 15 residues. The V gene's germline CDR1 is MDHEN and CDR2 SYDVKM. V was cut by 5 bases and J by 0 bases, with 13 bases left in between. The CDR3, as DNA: TGTGCCAGCAGTGGCGGGGGATTTCCTAACTATGGCTACACCTTC. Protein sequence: CASSGGGFPNYGYTF.

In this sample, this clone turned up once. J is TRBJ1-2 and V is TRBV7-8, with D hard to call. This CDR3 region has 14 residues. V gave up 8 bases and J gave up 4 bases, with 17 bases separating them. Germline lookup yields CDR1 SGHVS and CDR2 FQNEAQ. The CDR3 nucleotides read TGTGCCAGCGGTTTAAGGAGGTCTTCCTATGGCTACACCTTC. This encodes CASGLRRSSYGYTF.

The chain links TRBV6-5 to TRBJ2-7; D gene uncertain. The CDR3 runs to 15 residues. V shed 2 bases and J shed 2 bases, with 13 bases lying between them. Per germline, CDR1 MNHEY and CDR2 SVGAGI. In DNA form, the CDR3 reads TGTGCCAGCAGTTACCTCGGGTTAGAAACCTACGAGCAGTACTTC. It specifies CASSYLGLETYEQYF.

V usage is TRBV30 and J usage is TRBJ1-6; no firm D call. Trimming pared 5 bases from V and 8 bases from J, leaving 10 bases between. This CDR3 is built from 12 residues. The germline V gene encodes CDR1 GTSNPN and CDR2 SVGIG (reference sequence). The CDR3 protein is CAWSFGDSPLHF. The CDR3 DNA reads TGTGCCTGGTCGTTTGGTGATTCACCCCTCCACTTT. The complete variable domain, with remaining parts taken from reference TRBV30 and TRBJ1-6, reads SQTIHQWPATLVQPVGSPLSLECTVEGTSNPNLYWYRQAAGRGLQLLFYSVGIGQISSEVPQNLSASRPQDRQFILSSKKLLLSDSGFYLCAWSFGDSPLHFGNGTRLTVT.

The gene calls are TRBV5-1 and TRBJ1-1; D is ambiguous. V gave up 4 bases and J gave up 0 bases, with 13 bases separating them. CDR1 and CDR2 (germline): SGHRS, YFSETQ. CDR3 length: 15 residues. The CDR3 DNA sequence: TGCGCCAGCAGCCGAGTAGGTACCATGAACACTGAAGCTTTCTTT. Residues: CASSRVGTMNTEAFF.

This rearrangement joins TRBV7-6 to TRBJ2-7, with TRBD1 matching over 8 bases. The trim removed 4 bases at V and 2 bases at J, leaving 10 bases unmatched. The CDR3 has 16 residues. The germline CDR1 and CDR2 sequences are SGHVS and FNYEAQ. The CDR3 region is CASSSSAGQGTYEQYF. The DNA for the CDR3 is TGTGCCAGCAGCTCCAGCGCCGGACAGGGAACCTACGAGCAGTACTTC.

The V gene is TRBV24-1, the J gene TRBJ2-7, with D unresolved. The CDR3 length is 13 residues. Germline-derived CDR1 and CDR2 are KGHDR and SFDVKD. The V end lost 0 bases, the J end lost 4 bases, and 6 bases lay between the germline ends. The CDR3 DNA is TGTGCCACCAGTGATTTGGGTGGGTACGAGCAGTACTTC. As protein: CATSDLGGYEQYF.

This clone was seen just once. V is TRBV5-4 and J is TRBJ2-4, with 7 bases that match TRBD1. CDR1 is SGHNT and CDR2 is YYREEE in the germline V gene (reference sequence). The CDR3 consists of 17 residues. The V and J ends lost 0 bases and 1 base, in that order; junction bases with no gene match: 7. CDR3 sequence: CASSLGQGLTAKNIQYF. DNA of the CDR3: TGTGCCAGCAGCTTGGGACAGGGTCTGACGGCCAAAAACATTCAGTACTTC.

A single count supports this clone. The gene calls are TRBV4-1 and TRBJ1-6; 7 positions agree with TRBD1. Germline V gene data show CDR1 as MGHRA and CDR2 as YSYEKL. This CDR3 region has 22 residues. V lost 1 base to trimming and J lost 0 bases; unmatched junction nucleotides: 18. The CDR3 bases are TGCGCCAGCAGCCAAGGAAGGCGGTATCAAGGGGGCGAGAGCTCCTATAATTCACCCCTCCACTTT. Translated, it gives CASSQGRRYQGGESSYNSPLHF.

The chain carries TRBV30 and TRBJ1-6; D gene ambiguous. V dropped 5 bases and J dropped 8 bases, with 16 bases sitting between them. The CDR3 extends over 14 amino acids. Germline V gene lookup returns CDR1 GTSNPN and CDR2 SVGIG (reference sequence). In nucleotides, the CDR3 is TGTGCCTGGGCGATCGGCTTTAGACATTCACCCCTCCACTTT. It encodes CAWAIGFRHSPLHF.

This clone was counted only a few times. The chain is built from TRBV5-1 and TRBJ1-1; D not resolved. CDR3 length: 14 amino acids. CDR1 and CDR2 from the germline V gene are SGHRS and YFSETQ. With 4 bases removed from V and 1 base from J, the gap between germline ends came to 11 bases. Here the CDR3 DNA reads TGCGCCAGCAGCCGTGAGCCCCAGAACACTGAAGCTTTCTTT. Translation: CASSREPQNTEAFF. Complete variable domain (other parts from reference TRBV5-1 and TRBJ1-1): KAGVTQTPRYLIKTRGQQVTLSCSPISGHRSVSWYQQTPGQGLQFLFEYFSETQRNKGNFPGRFSGRQFSNSRSEMNVSTLELGDSALYLCASSREPQNTEAFFGQGTRLTVV.

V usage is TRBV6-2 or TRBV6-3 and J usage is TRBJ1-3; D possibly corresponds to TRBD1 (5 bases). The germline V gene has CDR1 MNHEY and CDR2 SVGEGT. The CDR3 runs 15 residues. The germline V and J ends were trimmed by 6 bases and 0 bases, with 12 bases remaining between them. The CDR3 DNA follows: TGTGCCAGCAGCCGAGCAGGGAGCTCTGGAAACACCATATATTTT. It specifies CASSRAGSSGNTIYF.

CDR3 amino acids: CATSRDGTGDEQFF. The DNA for the CDR3 is TGTGCCACCAGCAGGGATGGGACAGGGGATGAGCAGTTCTTC. This rearrangement joins TRBV15 to TRBJ2-1, with 10 bases fitting TRBD1. Germline V gives CDR1 LNHNV, CDR2 YYDKDF (reference sequence). V shed 3 bases and J 8 bases; nucleotides not matched to a gene: 4. This CDR3 is 14 amino acids long.

The CDR3 here is CASSFRGTDTQYF. The CDR3 bases are TGTGCCAGCAGCTTCCGGGGCACAGATACGCAGTATTTT. This chain links TRBV11-2 with TRBJ2-3; D not resolved. Germline-derived CDR1 and CDR2 are SGHAT and FQNNGV. This CDR3 comprises 13 residues. Between the trimmed V and J ends, which lost 3 bases and 1 base, there was a span of 5 bases.